Shown below are 14 T cell receptor beta chains from a single sample sequenced in a study of blood T cell repertoires in COVID-19. TCRdb's copy holds only in-frame clones and misses some; the assay was immunoSEQ multiplex PCR. The sample holds over 250,000 clones, roughly nine tenths seen once. The sequenced sample consisted of PBMCs or T cells enriched from blood (not recorded which). The receptors were sampled from a young woman who had recovered from COVID-19.

V is TRBV7-9 and J is TRBJ2-2; 8 bases align to TRBD2. The germline gives CDR1 SEHNR, CDR2 FQNEAQ (reference sequence). The CDR3 sequence is 15 residues long. The V and J ends lost 6 bases and 1 base, in that order; junction bases with no gene match: 4. The CDR3 spells CASSPREGNTGELFF. CDR3 bases: TGTGCCAGCAGTCCCCGGGAGGGGAACACCGGGGAGCTGTTTTTT.

The chain has TRBV5-5 and TRBJ1-2; the match to TRBD1 covers 7 bases. CDR3 size: 13 residues. Germline V gene lookup returns CDR1 SGHKS and CDR2 YYEKEE (reference sequence). With 0 bases clipped from V and 7 bases from J, the junction kept 3 bases outside the gene matches. The CDR3 region is CASSLGTGFGYTF. CDR3 bases: TGTGCCAGCAGCTTGGGGACAGGTTTTGGCTACACCTTC. The full variable domain, in which reference TRBV5-5 and TRBJ1-2 provide the parts outside the CDR3, is DAGVTQSPTHLIKTRGQQVTLRCSPISGHKSVSWYQQVLGQGPQFIFQYYEKEERGRGNFPDRFSARQFPNYSSELNVNALLLGDSALYLCASSLGTGFGYTFGSGTRLTVV.

This chain uses TRBV3-1 (or the pseudogene TRBV3-2) with TRBJ1-2; maybe TRBD1 (6 bases). V was clipped by 0 bases and J by 3 bases, with 11 bases between them. The CDR3 is 15 amino acids. Germline CDR1 and CDR2: LGHDT and YNNKEL (reference sequence). CDR3 DNA sequence: TGTGCCAGCAGCCAAGACGGACAGCCATACTATGGCTACACCTTC. Translating gives CASSQDGQPYYGYTF.

The chain joins TRBV28 to TRBJ2-3; tentatively, D is TRBD1 (6 bases). CDR3 length: 20 amino acids. V lost 6 bases to trimming and J lost 0 bases, with 28 bases between them. The germline V gene has CDR1 MDHEN and CDR2 SYDVKM. The CDR3 loop reads CASSHGPDSTNPSSTDTQYF. The CDR3 region has the DNA TGTGCCAGCAGCCACGGACCGGACAGTACTAACCCATCTAGCACAGATACGCAGTATTTT.

V usage is TRBV6-2 or TRBV6-3 and J usage is TRBJ2-3, with TRBD2 matching 11 bases. CDR1 is MNHEY, CDR2 SVGEGT, per germline. The CDR3 length is 15 residues. V gave up 5 bases and J gave up 1 base; unmatched junction bases: 2. The CDR3 here is CASSPTSGGTDTQYF. The CDR3 DNA is TGTGCCAGCAGTCCGACTAGCGGGGGCACAGATACGCAGTATTTT.

The rearrangement uses TRBV7-3 and TRBJ1-1; D gene uncertain. V lost 2 bases, J lost 2 bases, and 9 bases lay in between. Germline loops: CDR1 SGHTA, CDR2 FQGTGA. The CDR3 extends over 14 amino acids. The CDR3 spells CASSLGSRNTEAFF. The CDR3 DNA reads as TGTGCCAGCAGCTTAGGCAGTCGAAACACTGAAGCTTTCTTT. The whole variable domain, remainder taken from reference TRBV7-3 and TRBJ1-1, is GAGVSQTPSNKVTEKGKYVELRCDPISGHTALYWYRQSLGQGPEFLIYFQGTGAADDSGLPNDRFFAVRPEGSVSTLKIQRTERGDSAVYLCASSLGSRNTEAFFGQGTRLTVV.

The chain employs TRBV15 and TRBJ1-2, with a tentative D call TRBD1 (5 bases). The CDR3 length is 14 residues. V lost 4 bases to trimming and J lost 4 bases, with 13 bases between them. Looked up from germline, CDR1 is LNHNV and CDR2 is YYDKDF (reference sequence). In DNA, the CDR3 is TGTGCCACCAGCAATCGGACAAGATTCTATGGCTACACCTTC. This codes for CATSNRTRFYGYTF.

The gene calls are TRBV29-1 and TRBJ1-1, with D maybe TRBD1 (5 bases). Trimming cost V 3 bases and J 1 base, with 9 bases left between them. The CDR3 covers 13 residues. CDR1 and CDR2 from the germline V gene are SQVTM and ANQGSEA. The CDR3 protein is CSVEGGENTEAFF. CDR3 in DNA: TGCAGCGTTGAGGGGGGAGAGAACACTGAAGCTTTCTTT.

The chain is built from TRBV15 and TRBJ2-7, with D perhaps TRBD1 (5 bases). Trimming shortened V by 3 bases and J by 5 bases, and 17 bases separated the two germline ends. The CDR3 covers 15 residues. Germline CDR1 and CDR2: LNHNV and YYDKDF (reference sequence). In nucleotides, the CDR3 is TGTGCCACCAGCAGCCATCACGCGGACATCCACGAGCAGTACTTC. Residues: CATSSHHADIHEQYF.

The table lists this clone with a few counts. This sequence joins TRBV3-1 (or the pseudogene TRBV3-2) and TRBJ2-3, with D possibly TRBD2 on 5 matching bases. This CDR3 has 14 amino acids. Germline V gene lookup returns CDR1 LGHDT and CDR2 YNNKEL (reference sequence). Trimming stripped 1 base from V and 8 bases from J, with 13 bases between. The CDR3 here is CASSQALSSGTQYF. CDR3 DNA: TGTGCCAGCAGCCAAGCACTATCAAGCGGTACGCAGTATTTT.

The J gene is TRBJ2-4, the V gene TRBV27, with D tentatively TRBD2 (6 bases). This CDR3 has 13 residues. V lost 4 bases and J lost 8, with 12 bases in between. In germline, CDR1 is MNHEY, CDR2 SMNVEV (reference sequence). The chain's CDR3 is CASSYGGLDIQYF. The CDR3 DNA follows: TGTGCCAGCAGTTACGGGGGTTTGGACATTCAGTACTTC.

This sequence joins TRBV30 and TRBJ1-1; TRBD1 might be the D (5 bases). V gave up 4 bases and J gave up 0 bases, with 9 bases separating them. The CDR3 consists of 13 residues. Germline V lookup: CDR1 GTSNPN, CDR2 SVGIG (reference sequence). In nucleotides, the CDR3 is TGTGCCTGGACCCAGGGCGTGAACACTGAAGCTTTCTTT. Protein product: CAWTQGVNTEAFF. Filled out from reference TRBV30 and TRBJ1-1, the complete variable domain reads SQTIHQWPATLVQPVGSPLSLECTVEGTSNPNLYWYRQAAGRGLQLLFYSVGIGQISSEVPQNLSASRPQDRQFILSSKKLLLSDSGFYLCAWTQGVNTEAFFGQGTRLTVV.

V gene TRBV10-3 combines with J gene TRBJ1-1; D unresolved. Per the germline V gene, CDR1 is ENHRY and CDR2 is SYGVKD. CDR3 length equals 12 residues. Between the trimmed V and J ends, which lost 6 bases and 3 bases, there was a span of 8 bases. The CDR3 nucleotides are TGTGCCATCAGCGGCCAGGACACTGAAGCTTTCTTT. Its protein product is CAISGQDTEAFF.

The chain carries TRBV7-6 and TRBJ1-3; D might be TRBD1 (5 bases). Trimming stripped 5 bases from V and 4 bases from J, with 15 bases between. The CDR3 contains 15 residues. In germline, CDR1 is SGHVS, CDR2 FNYEAQ. This CDR3 is CASSQGGGAGNTIYF. DNA of the CDR3: TGTGCCAGCAGCCAGGGTGGAGGGGCCGGAAACACCATATATTTT.